Sequencing of this TCR beta chain was carried out in a study of beta chain features in type 1 diabetes (dated by TCRdb to between 2017 and 2018). A note on the overall study: No differences in mean age, gender distribution, total cell number or subset yield were found between patients and healthy donors. A total of 85 million to 140 million sorted cells were examined across all samples, and the number of cells per subset was strongly correlated with RNA yield. The study compared TCRB repertoires of sorted circulating CD4+ T cell subsets between recently diagnosed type 1 diabetes patients and matched healthy donors. Regulatory and stem cell-like memory subsets were isolated from only 8 patients and 8 healthy donors, whereas naive and central memory subsets came from all 30 or so donors. Study-level results and caveats: Shorter templates might have been favored by PCR, but patient and control samples were amplified and corrected together, so both groups would have been affected equally by any skew. Because the HLA sub-analyses included only small numbers of individuals, any influence of HLA type on TCRB rearrangement was left unresolved. Naive, central memory and regulatory TCRB repertoires appeared to be more alike among patients than among healthy donors. Sequencing cDNA rather than genomic DNA could over-represent highly expressing activated cells, although activation and CD3 levels did not differ between groups. At VDJ recombination sites, type 1 diabetes patients had fewer insertions and more deleted nucleotides, which implies abnormalities in thymic rearrangement. Type 1 diabetes patients showed a moderate but significant shortening of TCRB CDR3 length in all four CD4+ subsets.

CDR1 and CDR2, looked up from the germline V gene (reference sequence), are GTSNPN and SVGIG. The CDR3 runs 18 residues from the cysteine to the phenylalanine. The CDR3 DNA has 54 bases and is translated from base 1. Relative to germline, V is missing 5 bases and J is missing 1 base, with 11 bases of the junction outside any gene match. Remarks on this clone: It has no known antigen specificity. No base quality values were provided; no much bigger clone lies one nucleotide off.

The High Capacity cDNA Reverse Transcription Kit was used to reverse transcribe all of the isolated RNA, meaning that expressed TCRB transcripts were what got sequenced. Deep immunoSEQ sequencing was applied to naive, central memory and regulatory T cell samples, giving an average of roughly 3.5 million total reads per sample. Sorted cells were lysed in RLT buffer, and RNA was extracted using DNase-treated RNeasy Micro or Mini kits according to cell number. To prevent cross-contamination, every cell subset was processed on its own, while patient and healthy donor samples were processed together. The immunoSEQ multiplex PCR was used to amplify TCRB sequences from cDNA, generating 87-bp fragments that spanned the CDR3 region. Sequencing of the amplicons was performed on the Illumina HiSeq platform. The source study handled its data this way. PCR bias was computationally corrected using synthetic template baselines, reads within Hamming distance 2 were collapsed, and singletons that could not be merged were discarded. Reads were aligned against IMGT to assign V, D and J genes, CDR3 length and insertions or deletions at six rearrangement sites. Within each subset, clonotype counts were normalized to sorted cell number, and only after that were true diversity and Gini coefficients computed with the tcR R package. Repertoire sharing was quantified using the overlap coefficient calculated on TCRB nucleotide sequences. The clones in this table, taken by TCRdb from immuneACCESS, are in-frame only. Not every clone is retained; where verified, under half of the shortfall comes from an unresolved V gene, and the cause of the rest is unknown. D and trimming were read from the DNA, whereas the V and J calls and clone size are those reported in that table. This sample holds roughly 180,000 clones; about 13% were observed only once. 0.62% of the sample comes from the top ten.

From each donor, a single peripheral blood sample of about 100 mL on average was drawn into heparinised tubes. A BD FACSAria II and a panel including CD45RO, CCR7, CD25, CD127, CD95 and CD27 were used to sort naive, central memory, regulatory and stem cell-like memory CD4+ T cells. Every sorted population had a purity above 95%. PBMCs were separated immediately by Lymphoprep density gradient centrifugation and were stained directly, without being cultured. To minimize batch effects, samples were stained and sorted in pairs, one healthy donor with one patient per experiment. Rearrangement joined TRBV30 to TRBJ2-1, with 13 junctional bases fitting TRBD2. The TCR comes from a woman between 18 and 29 years old in good health. Sequencing input: central memory CD4+ T cells from blood. For the CDR3, the sequence is CAWSPGLAGAISYNEQFF. The sequenced DNA: TGTGCCTGGTCGCCAGGACTAGCGGGAGCTATATCCTACAATGAGCAGTTCTTC.